Reported below is one TCR beta chain. What it binds is not known. The sample comes from a study of cytomegalovirus exposure and HLA in healthy donors. Notes on the study in general: In vitro experiments confirmed that three CMV-associated chains were specific for CMV antigens. An observed cluster of highly shared sequence variants was recorded as a likely sequencing artifact.

The PCR made use of 60 Vbeta and 13 Jbeta primers. Clones were read by immunoSEQ multiplex PCR, and TCRdb kept only the in-frame ones, dropping some. The sample carries some 90,000 clones, about 70% recorded once. The germline CDR1 and CDR2 sequences are SGHNT and YYREEE (reference sequence). This CDR3 is built from 14 residues. V lost 4 bases, J lost 3 bases, and 11 bases lay in between. The clonotype comes from a man between 35 and 55 years old in good health and CMV-seronegative. Material for sequencing was PBMCs. The chain uses TRBV5-4 and TRBJ1-3, with a weak D call TRBD1 (6 bases). As DNA, the CDR3 is TGTGCCAGCAGCCCCGGACAGTTTGGAAACACCATATATTTT. Amino acid sequence: CASSPGQFGNTIYF.